This T cell receptor (beta chain) was sequenced in a study of CD8+ T cells in alopecia areata. The treatment was: oral pan-JAK inhibitor, 5-10 mg twice daily. Extraction and reverse transcription of RNA yielded cDNA as the sequencing template. This table comes from immunoSEQ multiplex PCR, and its TCRdb copy is limited to in-frame clones, with some not included. The sample comprises about 160,000 clones, 50% to 65% of which are singletons, and over 12% rests with the top ten. There are a few counts of this clone. Germline V gene lookup returns CDR1 LNHDA and CDR2 SQIVND (reference sequence). The V end lost 3 bases, the J end lost 5 bases, and 17 bases lay between the germline ends. This CDR3 has 16 residues.

This clonotype was obtained from a human donor with alopecia areata. The chain employs TRBV19 and TRBJ1-5; no clear D. Material: CD4+ T cells sorted from blood, obtained at week 24, from a patient treated with tofacitinib. Here the CDR3 DNA reads TGTGCCAGTAGTATCGTGGGTGGGCCGACTGATCAGCCCCAGCATTTT. Translation gives CASSIVGGPTDQPQHF.